Following are 5 T cell receptor beta chains from one sample sequenced in a study of shared clonotypes between healthy human individuals (dated by TCRdb to 2019 to 2021). Libraries were prepared through the immunoSEQ multiplex PCR assay. The clones in this table, taken by TCRdb from immuneACCESS, are in-frame only. Not every clone is retained; where verified, under half of the shortfall comes from an unresolved V gene, and the cause of the rest is unknown. This sample is represented by 2 million to 2.5 million clones; approximately 94% of them were singletons. Roughly 0.13% of the sample is held by the ten biggest clonotypes. The specimen was naive CD4+ T cells sorted from blood. The cell subset or site label corresponds to: CD45RA+ positively selected. The receptors here all came from a man younger than 30 in good health.

V gene TRBV5-1 combines with J gene TRBJ2-1; TRBD2 is a possible D gene (6 bases). CDR1 SGHRS and CDR2 YFSETQ come from the germline V gene. The CDR3 runs to 16 residues. The V end lost 0 bases, the J end lost 4 bases, and 14 bases lay between the germline ends. CDR3 amino acids: CASSLAIGSSYNEQFF. The CDR3 nucleotides read TGCGCCAGCAGCTTGGCCATCGGGAGTTCTTACAATGAGCAGTTCTTC.

The chain combines TRBV6-4 with TRBJ1-2; D gene ambiguous. Trimming took 5 bases from V and 5 from J, leaving 12 bases between them. The CDR3 covers 13 residues. Germline V gives CDR1 MRHNA, CDR2 SNTAGT. The CDR3 spells CASSQEVGYGYTF. The CDR3 DNA reads as TGTGCCAGCAGTCAGGAGGTTGGATATGGCTACACCTTC.

This chain uses TRBV2 with TRBJ2-2; D might be TRBD2 (6 bases). Trimming took 4 bases from V and 7 from J, leaving 10 bases between them. This CDR3 comprises 13 residues. CDR1 and CDR2 (germline): SNHLY, FYNNEI. CDR3 residues: CASSVRGFGELFF. As DNA, the CDR3 is TGTGCCAGCAGTGTCCGGGGGTTCGGGGAGCTGTTTTTT.

This clone was counted a single time. The rearrangement links TRBV6-1 to TRBJ1-2, with D possibly being TRBD1 (5 bases). Germline CDR1 and CDR2: MNHNS and SASEGT. The CDR3 contains 12 residues. Trimming removed 6 bases from V and 8 bases from J, with 13 bases in between. CDR3 sequence reads: CASRGTAGGYTF. CDR3 bases: TGTGCCAGCAGAGGGACGGCCGGAGGCTACACCTTC.

In this sample, this clone turned up once. The chain couples TRBV30 to TRBJ2-3; 8 bases are a match to TRBD1. CDR1 and CDR2 from the germline V gene are GTSNPN and SVGIG (reference sequence). With V trimmed by 8 bases and J by 3 bases, 13 bases remained unmatched. The CDR3 is 15 residues long. The CDR3: CAGKAGGRWTDTQYF. DNA of the CDR3: TGTGCCGGCAAAGCAGGGGGCAGGTGGACAGATACGCAGTATTTT.